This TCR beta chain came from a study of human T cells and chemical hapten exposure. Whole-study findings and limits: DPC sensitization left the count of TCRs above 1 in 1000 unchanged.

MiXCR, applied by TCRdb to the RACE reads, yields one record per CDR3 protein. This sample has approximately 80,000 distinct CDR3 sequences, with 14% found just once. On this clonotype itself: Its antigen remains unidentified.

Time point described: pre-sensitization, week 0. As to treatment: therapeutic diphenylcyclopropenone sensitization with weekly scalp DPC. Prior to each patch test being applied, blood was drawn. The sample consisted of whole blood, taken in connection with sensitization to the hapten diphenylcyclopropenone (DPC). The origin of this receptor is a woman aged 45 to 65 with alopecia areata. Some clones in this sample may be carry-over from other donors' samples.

The CDR3 region has the DNA TGTGCCAGCTCACCGCGTGAGAGCACTGAAGCTTTCTTT. Encoded protein: CASSPRESTEAFF. The chain employs TRBV18 and TRBJ1-1; D unresolved. V was cut by 3 bases and J by 4 bases, with 9 bases left in between. Germline CDR1 is KGHSH and CDR2 is LQKENI. CDR3 length: 13 residues. The full variable domain, its missing parts supplied by reference TRBV18 and TRBJ1-1, is NAGVMQNPRHLVRRRGQEARLRCSPMKGHSHVYWYRQLPEEGLKFMVYLQKENIIDESGMPKERFSAEFPKEGPSILRIQQVVRGDSAAYFCASSPRESTEAFFGQGTRLTVV.